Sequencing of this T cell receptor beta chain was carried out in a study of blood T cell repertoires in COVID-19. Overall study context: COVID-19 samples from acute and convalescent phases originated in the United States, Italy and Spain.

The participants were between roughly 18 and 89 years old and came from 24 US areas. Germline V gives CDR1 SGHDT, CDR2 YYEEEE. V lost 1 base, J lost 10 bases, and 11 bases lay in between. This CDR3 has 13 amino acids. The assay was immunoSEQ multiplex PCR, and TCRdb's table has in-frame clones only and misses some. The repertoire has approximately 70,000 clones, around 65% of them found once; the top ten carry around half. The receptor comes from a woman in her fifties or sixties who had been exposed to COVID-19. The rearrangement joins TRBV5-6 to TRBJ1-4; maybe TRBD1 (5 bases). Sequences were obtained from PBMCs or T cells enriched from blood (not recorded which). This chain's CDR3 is CASSLSGGGKLFF. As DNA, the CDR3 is TGTGCCAGCAGCTTGTCCGGGGGAGGAAAACTGTTTTTT.